Listed below are T cell receptor beta chains from one sample, sequenced in a study of blood T cell repertoires in COVID-19. Using immunoSEQ multiplex PCR, the repertoire was profiled, and TCRdb retains in-frame clones only, with some absent. The data contain hundreds of thousands of clones, roughly 89% of them singletons. The sequenced sample consisted of peripheral blood. Receptors were obtained from a woman aged 25-40 years with active or convalescent COVID-19. CDR3s include the opening cysteine and the closing phenylalanine or tryptophan. The D gene is left open where the match is weak.

J gene: TRBJ1-2; CDR3 length: 14; V gene: TRBV27; D gene: .; CDR3 protein: CASSAIGPNYGYTF
J gene: TRBJ1-1; CDR3 length: 13; V gene: TRBV11-2; D gene: .; CDR3 protein: CASSLGGEGVAFF
J gene: TRBJ1-3; CDR3 length: 15; V gene: TRBV7-9; D gene: .; CDR3 protein: CASSSTTGLGNTIYF
J gene: TRBJ2-5; CDR3 length: 16; V gene: TRBV3-1/TRBV3-2; D gene: TRBD2; CDR3 protein: CASSQDRLAGGRAQYF
J gene: TRBJ1-1; CDR3 length: 12; V gene: TRBV5-6; D gene: .; CDR3 protein: CASSFRNTEAFF
J gene: TRBJ1-1; CDR3 length: 14; V gene: TRBV6-5; D gene: .; CDR3 protein: CASISRQGNTEAFF
J gene: TRBJ2-1; CDR3 length: 15; V gene: TRBV7-2; D gene: TRBD2; CDR3 protein: CASSLFQRGGGEQFF
J gene: TRBJ2-1; CDR3 length: 19; V gene: TRBV2; D gene: TRBD2; CDR3 protein: CASSRLAGGSFGTNNEQFF
J gene: TRBJ1-3; CDR3 length: 16; V gene: TRBV4-1; D gene: .; CDR3 protein: CASSRLGESSGNTIYF
J gene: TRBJ1-5; CDR3 length: 12; V gene: TRBV7-9; D gene: .; CDR3 protein: CASSLADQPQHF
J gene: TRBJ2-7; CDR3 length: 13; V gene: TRBV25-1; D gene: .; CDR3 protein: CASSGVKGGEQYF
J gene: TRBJ1-1; CDR3 length: 14; V gene: TRBV27; D gene: .; CDR3 protein: CASSYEGVGTEAFF
J gene: TRBJ2-5; CDR3 length: 16; V gene: TRBV7-2; D gene: TRBD2; CDR3 protein: CASSLAGGTTQETQYF
J gene: TRBJ1-2; CDR3 length: 15; V gene: TRBV27; D gene: TRBD1; CDR3 protein: CASSLVGTGNYGYTF
J gene: TRBJ2-6; CDR3 length: 16; V gene: TRBV5-6; D gene: .; CDR3 protein: CASSRAGLTGANVLTF
J gene: TRBJ1-3; CDR3 length: 17; V gene: TRBV2; D gene: .; CDR3 protein: CASSGRQGHSSGNTIYF
J gene: TRBJ1-3; CDR3 length: 13; V gene: TRBV3-1/TRBV3-2; D gene: .; CDR3 protein: CASSQFLGNTIYF
J gene: TRBJ1-3; CDR3 length: 16; V gene: TRBV10-3; D gene: .; CDR3 protein: CAISDPRTASGNTIYF
J gene: TRBJ1-5; CDR3 length: 14; V gene: TRBV6-5; D gene: .; CDR3 protein: CASSRGGPLQPQHF
J gene: TRBJ2-1; CDR3 length: 15; V gene: TRBV7-2; D gene: .; CDR3 protein: CASSPAQRSYNEQFF
J gene: TRBJ2-5; CDR3 length: 12; V gene: TRBV24-1; D gene: TRBD2; CDR3 protein: CATSGGGETQYF
J gene: TRBJ2-7; CDR3 length: 16; V gene: TRBV4-1; D gene: .; CDR3 protein: CASSQEGSGRGYEQYF
J gene: TRBJ2-3; CDR3 length: 15; V gene: TRBV9; D gene: TRBD1; CDR3 protein: CASSETGGSTDTQYF
J gene: TRBJ2-1; CDR3 length: 15; V gene: TRBV4-1; D gene: TRBD2; CDR3 protein: CASSVGLAGENEQFF
J gene: TRBJ2-7; CDR3 length: 14; V gene: TRBV3-1/TRBV3-2; D gene: TRBD2; CDR3 protein: CASSQPAGVYEQYF
J gene: TRBJ1-3; CDR3 length: 14; V gene: TRBV27; D gene: .; CDR3 protein: CASRPGQTGNTIYF
J gene: TRBJ2-1; CDR3 length: 17; V gene: TRBV7-9; D gene: TRBD2; CDR3 protein: CASSSGLAGASYNEQFF
J gene: TRBJ1-2; CDR3 length: 14; V gene: TRBV19; D gene: .; CDR3 protein: CASSRSGFNYGYTF
J gene: TRBJ1-6; CDR3 length: 15; V gene: TRBV5-8; D gene: TRBD1; CDR3 protein: CASSWGQGYNSPLHF
J gene: TRBJ2-1; CDR3 length: 15; V gene: TRBV18; D gene: TRBD2; CDR3 protein: CASSPGTSGGVEQFF
J gene: TRBJ1-5; CDR3 length: 17; V gene: TRBV7-8; D gene: TRBD1; CDR3 protein: CASSQNSRQGSNQPQHF
J gene: TRBJ2-1; CDR3 length: 16; V gene: TRBV2; D gene: TRBD2; CDR3 protein: CASSPWGGTPGNEQFF
J gene: TRBJ1-2; CDR3 length: 16; V gene: TRBV7-9; D gene: .; CDR3 protein: CASSPPLRTEGYGYTF
J gene: TRBJ1-5; CDR3 length: 14; V gene: TRBV7-8; D gene: .; CDR3 protein: CASSFRGGGQPQHF
J gene: TRBJ1-6; CDR3 length: 16; V gene: TRBV18; D gene: .; CDR3 protein: CASSPQTFLELGSLHF
J gene: TRBJ2-3; CDR3 length: 16; V gene: TRBV15; D gene: TRBD1; CDR3 protein: CATSRLQGAPTDTQYF
J gene: TRBJ2-1; CDR3 length: 15; V gene: TRBV3-1/TRBV3-2; D gene: .; CDR3 protein: CASSPPRVVYNEQFF
J gene: TRBJ1-5; CDR3 length: 15; V gene: TRBV2; D gene: TRBD1; CDR3 protein: CASSAGQYSNQPQHF
J gene: TRBJ2-1; CDR3 length: 14; V gene: TRBV6-5; D gene: .; CDR3 protein: CASSYEGVDNEQFF
J gene: TRBJ1-2; CDR3 length: 15; V gene: TRBV4-1; D gene: .; CDR3 protein: CASSQDRGAGNGYTF
J gene: TRBJ1-3; CDR3 length: 17; V gene: TRBV7-9; D gene: .; CDR3 protein: CASSPSPSGGKRNTIYF
J gene: TRBJ1-1; CDR3 length: 13; V gene: TRBV5-6; D gene: .; CDR3 protein: CASSLAGVPEAFF
J gene: TRBJ2-1; CDR3 length: 15; V gene: TRBV6-5; D gene: .; CDR3 protein: CASSYSGASYNEQFF
J gene: TRBJ2-7; CDR3 length: 17; V gene: TRBV10-2; D gene: TRBD2; CDR3 protein: CASNDHAGTSGTYEQYF
J gene: TRBJ2-7; CDR3 length: 14; V gene: TRBV5-1; D gene: .; CDR3 protein: CASSNGGGADEQYF
J gene: TRBJ1-3; CDR3 length: 13; V gene: TRBV30; D gene: .; CDR3 protein: CAWSRVSGNTIYF
J gene: TRBJ2-3; CDR3 length: 16; V gene: TRBV4-1; D gene: TRBD2; CDR3 protein: CASSRTSGGFTDTQYF
J gene: TRBJ2-3; CDR3 length: 13; V gene: TRBV3-1/TRBV3-2; D gene: TRBD2; CDR3 protein: CASSRTSGRAQYF
J gene: TRBJ2-7; CDR3 length: 13; V gene: TRBV11-2; D gene: TRBD2; CDR3 protein: CASSKAGAYEQYF
J gene: TRBJ2-1; CDR3 length: 15; V gene: TRBV2; D gene: .; CDR3 protein: CASSVDIGGYNEQFF
J gene: TRBJ1-1; CDR3 length: 13; V gene: TRBV5-1; D gene: .; CDR3 protein: CASSLAWGLEAFF
J gene: TRBJ2-3; CDR3 length: 14; V gene: TRBV6-1; D gene: .; CDR3 protein: CASSTLRGTDTQYF
J gene: TRBJ2-1; CDR3 length: 14; V gene: TRBV11-3; D gene: TRBD2; CDR3 protein: CASSSSGTYNEQFF